A selection of T cell receptor beta chains follows, all from one sample in a study of T cells after yellow fever vaccination. TCRdb passed the 5' RACE reads through MiXCR, listing each CDR3 protein once. The table has about 360,000 distinct CDR3 sequences, roughly 6.1% seen once; the top ten hold over 12%. The sequencing used PBMCs, collected 5 days after the yellow fever booster vaccination. The receptors come from a man aged 25-45 years who received the YFV17D yellow fever vaccine. The CDR3 runs from the conserved cysteine through the conserved F or W. D genes are given only for firm matches. Clone size appears in some rows only: once, few, many, or a class for an expanded clone.

V gene,clone size,D gene,J gene,CDR3 protein,CDR3 DNA
TRBV5-1,many,TRBD2,TRBJ2-5,CASSLGLAGEETQYF,TGCGCCAGCAGCTTGGGCCTAGCGGGAGAAGAGACCCAGTACTTC
TRBV29-1,few,.,TRBJ2-5,CSFPSGGQETQYF,TGCAGCTTCCCTTCCGGAGGACAAGAGACCCAGTACTTC
TRBV9,many,.,TRBJ2-7,CASSVSPGPYEQYF,TGTGCCAGCAGCGTCTCGCCAGGACCCTACGAGCAGTACTTC
TRBV27,.,TRBD1,TRBJ2-5,CASSFLGQGKTETQYF,TGTGCCAGCAGTTTCCTCGGACAGGGGAAGACGGAGACCCAGTACTTC
TRBV7-2,many,TRBD2,TRBJ2-3,CASSLVRAGGWIDTQYF,TGTGCCAGCAGCTTAGTAAGGGCGGGAGGTTGGATAGATACGCAGTATTTT
TRBV4-2,many,TRBD2,TRBJ2-7,CASSQASGETSYEQYF,TGTGCCAGCAGCCAAGCTAGCGGGGAAACTTCCTACGAGCAGTACTTC
TRBV6-4,few,.,TRBJ2-1,CASSDSPGRRHNEQFF,TGTGCCAGCAGTGACTCTCCCGGGCGCCGTCACAATGAGCAGTTCTTC
TRBV5-1,few,TRBD2,TRBJ2-5,CASSLMGGQETQYF,TGCGCCAGCAGCTTGATGGGGGGGCAAGAGACCCAGTACTTC
TRBV4-3,few,.,TRBJ1-2,CASSQTGRYGYTF,TGCGCCAGCAGCCAAACAGGGCGCTATGGCTACACCTTC
TRBV20-1,.,.,TRBJ2-7,CSARDLDRPYEQYF,TGCAGTGCTAGAGATCTCGACAGACCCTACGAGCAGTACTTC
TRBV21-1,many,.,TRBJ2-1,CASSKEREAYNEQFF,TGTGCCAGCAGCAAAGAGCGGGAGGCGTACAATGAGCAGTTCTTC
TRBV4-2,many,TRBD2,TRBJ2-7,CASSQEGLAGLSYEQYF,TGTGCCAGCAGCCAAGAGGGACTAGCGGGGCTCTCCTACGAGCAGTACTTC
TRBV11-2,many,TRBD2,TRBJ2-1,CASSAGTSGSPPYNEQFF,TGTGCCAGCAGCGCCGGTACTAGCGGGAGTCCCCCCTACAATGAGCAGTTCTTC
TRBV5-1,many,.,TRBJ2-1,CASSVGGQRYYTYNEQFF,TGCGCCAGCAGCGTGGGGGGACAGAGATACTATACCTACAATGAGCAGTTCTTC
TRBV5-1,few,.,TRBJ2-7,CASSPIQGSYEQYF,TGCGCCAGCAGCCCCATACAGGGCTCCTACGAGCAGTACTTC
TRBV4-3,many,TRBD1,TRBJ1-3,CASSQDITGAGNTIYF,TGCGCCAGCAGCCAAGATATTACAGGGGCCGGAAACACCATATATTTT
TRBV29-1,many,TRBD2,TRBJ2-5,CSVYGTSGQETQYF,TGCAGCGTTTACGGGACTAGCGGGCAAGAGACCCAGTACTTC
TRBV7-9,few,.,TRBJ1-2,CASSLISGQTNYGYTF,TGTGCCAGCAGCTTAATCTCGGGGCAAACAAACTATGGCTACACCTTC
TRBV2,.,TRBD2,TRBJ2-5,CASRRTSGRRQETQYF,TGTGCCAGCAGGAGGACTAGCGGGAGGAGACAAGAGACCCAGTACTTC
TRBV11-2,.,.,TRBJ2-2,CASSLDWVSGNTGELFF,TGTGCCAGCAGCTTAGATTGGGTCAGCGGGAACACCGGGGAGCTGTTTTTT
TRBV5-1,.,TRBD1,TRBJ2-4,CASSLQGAVGNIQYF,TGCGCCAGCAGCTTACAGGGGGCTGTGGGAAACATTCAGTACTTC
TRBV28,.,.,TRBJ2-7,CASSLRGIGSYEQYF,TGTGCCAGCAGTTTAAGGGGTATCGGTTCCTACGAGCAGTACTTC
TRBV6-1,many,TRBD1,TRBJ2-7,CASNVRQGMGEQYF,TGTGCCAGCAACGTCCGACAGGGGATGGGCGAGCAGTACTTC
TRBV30,many,.,TRBJ2-5,CACQLLQETQYF,TGTGCCTGTCAACTACTACAAGAGACCCAGTACTTC
TRBV6-5,many,.,TRBJ1-3,CASSYSKGSSGNTIYF,TGTGCCAGCAGTTACTCGAAGGGGTCCTCTGGAAACACCATATATTTT
TRBV5-8,few,.,TRBJ2-3,CASSLAVAGPSTDTQYF,TGTGCCAGCAGCTTGGCCGTGGCGGGGCCTAGCACAGATACGCAGTATTTT
TRBV29-1,few,.,TRBJ2-7,CSVQSAPTDEQYF,TGCAGCGTTCAGTCCGCCCCCACTGATGAGCAGTACTTC
TRBV5-1,few,TRBD2,TRBJ2-1,CASSVGLAVYNEQFF,TGCGCCAGCAGCGTTGGTCTAGCGGTCTACAATGAGCAGTTCTTC
TRBV5-1,few,TRBD2,TRBJ2-1,CASATSGDISYDNEQFF,TGCGCCAGCGCGACTAGCGGGGACATTAGTTACGACAATGAGCAGTTCTTC
TRBV6-1,many,.,TRBJ2-1,CASRGSAYNEQFF,TGTGCCAGCAGGGGGAGTGCCTACAATGAGCAGTTCTTC
TRBV7-2,few,TRBD2,TRBJ2-7,CASSFQRGYEQYF,TGTGCCAGCAGCTTCCAGCGGGGTTACGAGCAGTACTTC
TRBV20-1,.,.,TRBJ2-7,CSTHHPRGDEQYF,TGCAGTACCCACCACCCCCGCGGCGACGAGCAGTACTTC
TRBV5-4,.,TRBD2,TRBJ2-1,CASELAGDLRGNEQFF,TGTGCCAGCGAGTTAGCGGGAGACCTCCGGGGAAATGAGCAGTTCTTC
TRBV6-2/TRBV6-3,many,TRBD1,TRBJ2-7,CASSHRQGYSYEQYF,TGTGCCAGCAGTCACCGACAGGGGTACTCCTACGAGCAGTACTTC
TRBV20-1,few,.,TRBJ2-5,CSAQVGETQYF,TGCAGTGCTCAAGTCGGGGAGACCCAGTACTTC
TRBV15,many,.,TRBJ1-6,CATSRDPGGGSPLHF,TGTGCCACCAGCAGGGACCCGGGGGGAGGGTCACCCCTCCACTTT
TRBV7-2,.,.,TRBJ2-3,CASSALSGTDTQYF,TGTGCCAGCAGCGCCCTCTCGGGGACAGATACGCAGTATTTT
TRBV9,few,.,TRBJ2-1,CASSPPGQSYNEQFF,TGTGCCAGCAGCCCGCCAGGACAGAGCTACAATGAGCAGTTCTTC
TRBV20-1,many,.,TRBJ1-4,CSASRGGGGEKLFF,TGCAGTGCTAGTAGGGGGGGCGGAGGTGAAAAACTGTTTTTT
TRBV18,.,.,TRBJ1-5,CASSPTLGSRGSNQPQHF,TGTGCCAGCTCACCTACCCTCGGTTCGCGGGGGAGCAATCAGCCCCAGCATTTT
TRBV15,few,.,TRBJ2-3,CATGDGLPDTQYF,TGTGCCACCGGGGACGGGCTCCCAGATACGCAGTATTTT